Below, 19 T cell receptor beta chains from the same sample are listed, as sequenced in a study of T cell responses to AZD1222 COVID-19 vaccine. Clones were sequenced by immunoSEQ multiplex PCR, and TCRdb holds only the in-frame ones, with some missing. The repertoire holds 180,000 or so clones, with 90% to 95% as singletons. The sample here was peripheral blood, taken 28 days after the second AZD1222 dose. These receptor sequences come from an adult who received the AZD1222 COVID-19 vaccine.

The CDR3 nucleotides are TGCGCCAGCAGTGGGTTAGGACAGGGGAACACCGGGGAGCTGTTTTTT. Translated: CASSGLGQGNTGELFF. This chain joins TRBV10-2 and TRBJ2-2; the match to TRBD1 covers 8 bases. Germline loops: CDR1 WSHSY, CDR2 SAAADI. The V gene end was trimmed by 4 bases and the J gene end by 1 base; junction bases not matched to a gene: 5. The CDR3 spans 16 residues.

This sequence joins TRBV7-9 and TRBJ1-5, with TRBD1 matching over 7 bases. The trim removed 1 base at V and 4 bases at J, leaving 7 bases unmatched. CDR1 is SEHNR, CDR2 FQNEAQ, per germline (reference sequence). The CDR3 runs to 16 residues. The CDR3 DNA follows: TGTGCCAGCAGCTTAGGATCGACAGGGTGGAATCAGCCCCAGCATTTT. It specifies CASSLGSTGWNQPQHF.

This clone was detected once. The chain joins TRBV5-1 to TRBJ2-3; D remains ambiguous. The length of the CDR3 is 15 residues. Trimming removed 0 bases from V and 6 bases from J, with 14 bases in between. The germline CDR1 and CDR2 sequences are SGHRS and YFSETQ. The CDR3 coding sequence is TGCGCCAGCAGCTTGGTTAGGATCTCGAGGGATACGCAGTATTTT. Encoded protein: CASSLVRISRDTQYF. The full variable domain, completed using reference TRBV5-1 and TRBJ2-3, is KAGVTQTPRYLIKTRGQQVTLSCSPISGHRSVSWYQQTPGQGLQFLFEYFSETQRNKGNFPGRFSGRQFSNSRSEMNVSTLELGDSALYLCASSLVRISRDTQYFGPGTRLTVL.

The chain recombines TRBV6-5 with TRBJ1-1; 10 bases align to TRBD1. Trimming took 6 bases from V and 2 from J; bases not matched to a gene: 6. The germline CDR1 and CDR2 sequences are MNHEY and SVGAGI. The CDR3 contains 15 residues. CDR3 residues: CASSRRDRGNTEAFF. CDR3 nucleotides: TGTGCCAGCAGCCGACGGGACAGGGGAAACACTGAAGCTTTCTTT.

The chain recombines TRBV28 with TRBJ1-2; D gene ambiguous. The CDR3 sequence is 11 residues long. V shed 4 bases and J shed 5 bases, with 5 bases lying between them. Germline CDR1 is MDHEN and CDR2 is SYDVKM. CDR3 amino acids: CASSSLYGYTF. Here the CDR3 DNA reads TGTGCCAGCAGTTCTCTTTATGGCTACACCTTC.

The CDR3 sequence: CASSLSWRAQRDTEAFF. CDR3 sequence (DNA): TGTGCCAGCAGTTTATCATGGCGGGCCCAGAGGGACACTGAAGCTTTCTTT. V is TRBV27 and J is TRBJ1-1; D uncertain. The V and J ends lost 0 bases and 3 bases respectively, with 17 bases between them. Per the germline V gene, CDR1 is MNHEY and CDR2 is SMNVEV (reference sequence). This CDR3 has 17 residues.

The rearrangement joins TRBV4-1 to TRBJ2-5, with 7 nucleotides matching TRBD2. V gave up 0 bases and J gave up 5 bases; unmatched junction bases: 6. The germline gives CDR1 MGHRA, CDR2 YSYEKL. The CDR3 loop spans 15 amino acids. The CDR3 bases are TGCGCCAGCAGCCAAGAGGTTGGGGGAGGGGAGACCCAGTACTTC. The encoded protein is CASSQEVGGGETQYF.

The chain uses TRBV14 and TRBJ2-5; D possibly corresponds to TRBD1 (5 bases). The V gene's germline CDR1 is SGHDN and CDR2 FVKESK. Trimming cost V 2 bases and J 4 bases, with 11 bases left between them. The CDR3 extends over 14 amino acids. CDR3 sequence: CASSQHRQRETQYF. The CDR3 DNA is TGTGCCAGCAGCCAACATCGACAGAGAGAGACCCAGTACTTC. The full variable domain, completed using reference TRBV14 and TRBJ2-5, is EAGVTQFPSHSVIEKGQTVTLRCDPISGHDNLYWYRRVMGKEIKFLLHFVKESKQDESGMPNNRFLAERTGGTYSTLKVQPAELEDSGVYFCASSQHRQRETQYFGPGTRLLVL.

The V and J genes are TRBV2 and TRBJ1-1; weak D call: TRBD1 (6 bases). Germline CDR1 reads SNHLY; CDR2 reads FYNNEI. V dropped 3 bases and J dropped 1 base, with 15 bases sitting between them. This CDR3 contains 16 residues. The CDR3 region is CASSDGGVTGNTEAFF. CDR3 nucleotide sequence: TGTGCCAGCAGTGACGGGGGGGTGACAGGGAACACTGAAGCTTTCTTT.

The CDR3 sequence: CASSLGQYRESSFIYGYTF. The CDR3 bases are TGTGCCAGCAGCTTAGGGCAATACAGGGAGTCGTCCTTTATCTATGGCTACACCTTC. This chain links TRBV13 with TRBJ1-2, with a possible D match to TRBD1 (6 bases). The germline CDR1 and CDR2 sequences are PRHDT and FYEKMQ (reference sequence). Trimming removed 0 bases from V and 4 bases from J, with 24 bases in between. There are 19 residues in the CDR3.

The CDR3 DNA is TGTGCCAGTAGTACCCATAGACAGGGCGATGAGCAGTTCTTC. This sequence encodes CASSTHRQGDEQFF. V usage is TRBV19 and J usage is TRBJ2-1, with 7 bases matching TRBD1. The germline V gene encodes CDR1 LNHDA and CDR2 SQIVND (reference sequence). The ends lost 4 bases at V and 8 bases at J; junction bases unmatched: 8. The CDR3 has 14 amino acids.

The chain employs TRBV7-9 and TRBJ2-3; 9 bases match TRBD2. The ends lost 5 bases at V and 1 base at J; junction bases unmatched: 13. CDR1 is SEHNR and CDR2 is FQNEAQ in the germline V gene (reference sequence). The CDR3 is 18 amino acids. The CDR3 region has the DNA TGTGCCAGCAGCCACGGGCCCTTGGCGGGAGGGGGCACAGATACGCAGTATTTT. Translating gives CASSHGPLAGGGTDTQYF.

The rearrangement joins TRBV7-2 to TRBJ1-5, with 7 bases lining up with TRBD1. V lost 5 bases to trimming and J lost 3 bases; unmatched junction nucleotides: 4. The CDR3 is 14 residues long. Germline V gene sequence: CDR1 SGHTA, CDR2 FQGNSA. The CDR3 sequence: CASSMGQLNQPQHF. DNA for the CDR3: TGTGCCAGCAGCATGGGACAGCTCAATCAGCCCCAGCATTTT. Supplemented by reference TRBV7-2 and TRBJ1-5, the full variable domain reads GAGVSQSPSNKVTEKGKDVELRCDPISGHTALYWYRQSLGQGLEFLIYFQGNSAPDKSGLPSDRFSAERTGGSVSTLTIQRTQQEDSAVYLCASSMGQLNQPQHFGDGTRLSIL.

J is TRBJ1-1 and V is TRBV30, with D perhaps matching TRBD1 (6 bases). The V and J ends lost 1 base and 5 bases respectively, with 23 bases between them. In germline, CDR1 is GTSNPN, CDR2 SVGIG (reference sequence). The CDR3 is 17 residues long. CDR3 in DNA: TGTGCCTGGAGTGCTTATAGACAACAGGGAGTCGGGACTGAAGCTTTCTTT. It translates to CAWSAYRQQGVGTEAFF.

The chain employs TRBV6-1 and TRBJ2-1; 7 bases map to TRBD2. Looked up from germline, CDR1 is MNHNS and CDR2 is SASEGT. J lost 0 bases, V lost 3 bases, and 5 bases had no gene match. CDR3 length: 16 amino acids. DNA of the CDR3: TGTGCCAGCAGTGAGGACGGGAGGTACTCCTACAATGAGCAGTTCTTC. Translated: CASSEDGRYSYNEQFF.

The chain has TRBV30 and TRBJ2-2, with no clear D. This CDR3 has 15 residues. In germline, CDR1 is GTSNPN, CDR2 SVGIG (reference sequence). V was shortened by 2 bases and J by 5 bases, with 15 bases between the two germline ends. The CDR3 protein is CAWSSLTLGTGELFF. The CDR3 bases are TGTGCCTGGAGTAGTCTGACCTTGGGTACCGGGGAGCTGTTTTTT.

The chain recombines TRBV6-1 with TRBJ2-1, with 12 bases fitting TRBD2. Germline loops: CDR1 MNHNS, CDR2 SASEGT. The CDR3 is 18 amino acids. V gave up 0 bases and J gave up 0 bases; unmatched junction bases: 3. The CDR3 protein is CASSEARTSGNSYNEQFF. CDR3 in DNA: TGTGCCAGCAGTGAAGCCCGGACTAGCGGGAACTCCTACAATGAGCAGTTCTTC.

The genes are TRBV12-3 or TRBV12-4 and TRBJ1-2; D not certain. V lost 6 bases and J 0 bases, leaving 8 bases between the germline ends. CDR3 size: 13 residues. The CDR3 bases are TGTGCCAGCAGCTTGGTCGCTAACTATGGCTACACCTTC. This codes for CASSLVANYGYTF.

The rearrangement joins TRBV25-1 to TRBJ2-2; possible D gene TRBD2, 6 bases. Germline loops: CDR1 MGHDK, CDR2 SYGVNS. Trimming removed 3 bases at V and 6 bases at J, with 8 bases between. The CDR3 is made up of 13 amino acids. CDR3 in DNA: TGTGCCAGCAGTGAGGCGGGGTCCGGGGAGCTGTTTTTT. Protein sequence: CASSEAGSGELFF.